Listed below are T cell receptor beta chains from one sample, sequenced in a study of blood T cell repertoires in COVID-19. TCRdb keeps only in-frame clones here, not all; method: immunoSEQ multiplex PCR. The repertoire holds 70,000 or so clones, with 70% to 90% as singletons. The sequencing sample was made of peripheral blood. The source is a woman of 80 years or more with active COVID-19. The CDR3 runs from the conserved cysteine through the conserved F or W. D genes are given only for firm matches. Some rows have no size entry. The others give once, few or many, or a class for an expanded clone.

J gene: TRBJ2-2
V gene: TRBV2
clone size: once
D gene: -
CDR3 protein: CASEAIATGELFF
CDR3 DNA: TGTGCTTCCGAGGCGATCGCGACCGGGGAGCTGTTTTTT

J gene: TRBJ2-5
V gene: TRBV2
clone size: -
D gene: -
CDR3 protein: CASSEVRGETQYF
CDR3 DNA: TGTGCCAGCAGTGAAGTCCGAGGAGAGACCCAGTACTTC

J gene: TRBJ1-5
V gene: TRBV19
clone size: -
D gene: -
CDR3 protein: CASSMGSNQPQHF
CDR3 DNA: TGTGCCAGTAGTATGGGCAGCAATCAGCCCCAGCATTTT

J gene: TRBJ2-1
V gene: TRBV7-3
clone size: -
D gene: TRBD2
CDR3 protein: CASSSGGERHEQFF
CDR3 DNA: TGTGCCAGCAGCTCCGGGGGGGAACGACATGAGCAGTTCTTC

J gene: TRBJ1-6
V gene: TRBV5-6
clone size: -
D gene: TRBD1
CDR3 protein: CASSLGQGDSPLHF
CDR3 DNA: TGTGCCAGCAGCTTGGGGCAGGGGGATTCACCCCTCCACTTT

J gene: TRBJ2-2
V gene: TRBV3-1/TRBV3-2
clone size: -
D gene: -
CDR3 protein: CASSQVTRGTDTGELFF
CDR3 DNA: TGTGCCAGCAGCCAAGTCACCCGGGGGACCGACACCGGGGAGCTGTTTTTT

J gene: TRBJ2-3
V gene: TRBV7-2
clone size: -
D gene: -
CDR3 protein: CASSLRGGFTDTQYF
CDR3 DNA: TGTGCCAGCAGCCTTCGTGGGGGCTTCACAGATACGCAGTATTTT

J gene: TRBJ1-4
V gene: TRBV5-1
clone size: -
D gene: -
CDR3 protein: CASSFKLGANEKLFF
CDR3 DNA: TGCGCCAGCAGCTTTAAGTTGGGGGCGAATGAAAAACTGTTTTTT

J gene: TRBJ1-1
V gene: TRBV5-1
clone size: -
D gene: TRBD1
CDR3 protein: CASSLTGGGTEAFF
CDR3 DNA: TGCGCCAGCAGCTTAACAGGGGGCGGCACTGAAGCTTTCTTT

J gene: TRBJ2-5
V gene: TRBV6-6
clone size: -
D gene: -
CDR3 protein: CASSSRGGYQETQYF
CDR3 DNA: TGTGCCAGCAGTTCGCGTGGAGGGTACCAAGAGACCCAGTACTTC

J gene: TRBJ1-6
V gene: TRBV5-6
clone size: -
D gene: TRBD1
CDR3 protein: CASSLGRTGGKSWSPLHF
CDR3 DNA: TGTGCCAGCAGCTTGGGTCGGACAGGGGGCAAGAGTTGGTCACCCCTCCACTTT

J gene: TRBJ2-1
V gene: TRBV6-6
clone size: -
D gene: TRBD1
CDR3 protein: CASSYEGAGYNEQFF
CDR3 DNA: TGTGCCAGCAGTTACGAGGGGGCAGGGTACAATGAGCAGTTCTTC

J gene: TRBJ2-5
V gene: TRBV10-3
clone size: -
D gene: -
CDR3 protein: CAISENRNTETQYF
CDR3 DNA: TGTGCCATCAGTGAGAACAGAAATACAGAGACCCAGTACTTC

J gene: TRBJ2-2
V gene: TRBV7-6
clone size: -
D gene: -
CDR3 protein: CASSLGQGPGELFF
CDR3 DNA: TGTGCCAGCAGCTTAGGGCAGGGCCCCGGGGAGCTGTTTTTT

J gene: TRBJ2-7
V gene: TRBV4-1
clone size: -
D gene: TRBD2
CDR3 protein: CASSQDKGTSGRYEQYF
CDR3 DNA: TGCGCCAGCAGCCAAGATAAGGGGACTAGCGGGAGGTACGAGCAGTACTTC

J gene: TRBJ2-5
V gene: TRBV5-8
clone size: -
D gene: -
CDR3 protein: CASNPGFQETQYF
CDR3 DNA: TGTGCCAGCAATCCGGGGTTCCAAGAGACCCAGTACTTC

J gene: TRBJ2-5
V gene: TRBV3-1/TRBV3-2
clone size: -
D gene: -
CDR3 protein: CASSHQDQETQYF
CDR3 DNA: TGTGCCAGCAGCCACCAGGACCAAGAGACCCAGTACTTC

J gene: TRBJ2-6
V gene: TRBV6-6
clone size: -
D gene: TRBD1
CDR3 protein: CASSRGRDRPPFGANVLTF
CDR3 DNA: TGTGCCAGCAGTCGGGGCCGGGACAGGCCCCCCTTTGGGGCCAACGTCCTGACTTTC

J gene: TRBJ1-5
V gene: TRBV29-1
clone size: few
D gene: TRBD1
CDR3 protein: CSVGQANQPQHF
CDR3 DNA: TGCAGCGTAGGACAGGCAAATCAGCCCCAGCATTTT

J gene: TRBJ1-2
V gene: TRBV7-2
clone size: -
D gene: TRBD1
CDR3 protein: CASSSHRATGGGYTF
CDR3 DNA: TGTGCCAGCAGCTCCCATCGGGCGACAGGGGGTGGCTACACCTTC

J gene: TRBJ1-3
V gene: TRBV3-1/TRBV3-2
clone size: -
D gene: TRBD1
CDR3 protein: CASSQDLGQGSGNTIYF
CDR3 DNA: TGTGCCAGCAGCCAAGATTTAGGACAGGGCTCTGGAAACACCATATATTTT

J gene: TRBJ2-7
V gene: TRBV5-1
clone size: -
D gene: TRBD2
CDR3 protein: CASSILLAGGPYEQYF
CDR3 DNA: TGCGCCAGCAGCATACTACTAGCGGGAGGGCCCTACGAGCAGTACTTC

J gene: TRBJ1-1
V gene: TRBV5-1
clone size: -
D gene: TRBD1
CDR3 protein: CASSSPQGALKTEAFF
CDR3 DNA: TGCGCCAGCAGCTCCCCCCAGGGGGCTTTAAAAACTGAAGCTTTCTTT

J gene: TRBJ1-6
V gene: TRBV7-2
clone size: -
D gene: -
CDR3 protein: CASSLGGRQWNSPLHF
CDR3 DNA: TGTGCCAGCAGCTTAGGAGGTCGACAGTGGAATTCACCCCTCCACTTT

J gene: TRBJ2-1
V gene: TRBV5-8
clone size: -
D gene: TRBD2
CDR3 protein: CASSLGSLAGGGNEQFF
CDR3 DNA: TGTGCCAGCAGCTTGGGGTCGCTAGCGGGAGGAGGCAATGAGCAGTTCTTC

J gene: TRBJ1-5
V gene: TRBV28
clone size: -
D gene: -
CDR3 protein: CASSSQAIGNQPQHF
CDR3 DNA: TGTGCCAGCAGTTCACAGGCCATAGGCAATCAGCCCCAGCATTTT

J gene: TRBJ2-7
V gene: TRBV6-2/TRBV6-3
clone size: -
D gene: -
CDR3 protein: CASSRTTYEQYF
CDR3 DNA: TGTGCCAGCAGTAGGACAACCTACGAGCAGTACTTC